This T cell receptor (beta chain) was recorded in a study of T cell repertoires in cytomegalovirus infection. Study information: The study used recently identified HLA-C-restricted and well-studied HLA-B-restricted CMV epitopes. Public TCR beta signatures indicated both CMV infection and matching HLA type.

General observations from the study: In two of eight donors, the top clonotype was HLA-C-restricted CMV-specific. Based on cumulative public TCR beta family frequency, carriers of CMV plus the relevant HLA were identified.

J gave up 6 bases and V 2 bases, and 7 bases lay outside the gene matches. The CDR3 sequence is 15 residues long. The germline CDR1 and CDR2 sequences are LNHNV and YYDKDF (reference sequence). TCRdb fed the reads into MiXCR, producing one record per CDR3 protein. Of fewer than 1,000,000 distinct CDR3 sequences detected, under 40% appear once; the ten largest clones hold roughly 13%. This clonotype was found a few times. Its target is not known. The chain joins TRBV15 to TRBJ2-1; 7 bases line up with TRBD1. The sample consisted of cultured CD8+ T cells from PBMCs, taken from culture after CMV antigen stimulation. This TCR derives from a human donor in good health (CMV status not recorded). Some clones in this sample may be carry-over from other donors' samples. The CDR3 coding sequence is TGTGCCACCAGCAGATCCCTGGGACAGTCCAATGAGCAGTTCTTC. Translation: CATSRSLGQSNEQFF.